This T cell receptor (beta chain) emerged from a study of control samples from healthy donors and cancer patients. TCRdb's table, derived via immunoSEQ multiplex PCR, lists solely in-frame clones and lacks some. The sample records 63,000 or so clones, roughly 90% being singletons. This clone was seen once. This receptor was taken from a man between 60 and 70 years old with colorectal cancer. The sample consisted of PBMCs.

CDR3 sequence (DNA): TGTGCCAGCAGCCCCCGTGTTTGGAATTCACCCCTCCACTTT. It encodes CASSPRVWNSPLHF. This chain links TRBV27 with TRBJ1-6, with no clear D. CDR3 size: 14 residues. The V gene's germline CDR1 is MNHEY and CDR2 SMNVEV (reference sequence). Trimming stripped 6 bases from V and 7 bases from J, with 13 bases between.